The text below deals with one T cell receptor beta chain. Antigen unknown. The data derive from a study of T cell responses to AZD1222 COVID-19 vaccine. Study-wide results and limits: Baseline testing showed seropositivity in only a handful of AZD1222 recipients. Clonal diversity was possibly underestimated, and white British individuals and females predominated among donors. At 160-218 and 743-854, vaccine-associated CD4 TCRs were dominant, and they spanned spike. Receipt of two AZD1222 doses was followed by a rise in Spike-specific TCR breadth and depth.

TCRdb keeps only in-frame clones here, not all; method: immunoSEQ multiplex PCR. The sample yields 120,000 or so clones, 70% to 85% seen once. The material sequenced was peripheral blood, taken 28 days after the second AZD1222 dose. The clonotype was recovered from an adult who received the AZD1222 COVID-19 vaccine.

For the CDR3, the DNA is TGTGCCAGCAGAAGGACACCCTTAGAGACCCAGTACTTC. Translation gives CASRRTPLETQYF. The rearrangement joins TRBV2 to TRBJ2-5; D is perhaps TRBD1 (5 bases). V lost 6 bases to trimming and J lost 4 bases, with 12 bases between them. The CDR3 contains 13 residues. Germline V CDR1 and CDR2: SNHLY, FYNNEI. Combining the CDR3 with reference TRBV2 and TRBJ2-5 gives the whole variable domain EPEVTQTPSHQVTQMGQEVILRCVPISNHLYFYWYRQILGQKVEFLVSFYNNEISEKSEIFDDQFSVERPDGSNFTLKIRSTKLEDSAMYFCASRRTPLETQYFGPGTRLLVL.